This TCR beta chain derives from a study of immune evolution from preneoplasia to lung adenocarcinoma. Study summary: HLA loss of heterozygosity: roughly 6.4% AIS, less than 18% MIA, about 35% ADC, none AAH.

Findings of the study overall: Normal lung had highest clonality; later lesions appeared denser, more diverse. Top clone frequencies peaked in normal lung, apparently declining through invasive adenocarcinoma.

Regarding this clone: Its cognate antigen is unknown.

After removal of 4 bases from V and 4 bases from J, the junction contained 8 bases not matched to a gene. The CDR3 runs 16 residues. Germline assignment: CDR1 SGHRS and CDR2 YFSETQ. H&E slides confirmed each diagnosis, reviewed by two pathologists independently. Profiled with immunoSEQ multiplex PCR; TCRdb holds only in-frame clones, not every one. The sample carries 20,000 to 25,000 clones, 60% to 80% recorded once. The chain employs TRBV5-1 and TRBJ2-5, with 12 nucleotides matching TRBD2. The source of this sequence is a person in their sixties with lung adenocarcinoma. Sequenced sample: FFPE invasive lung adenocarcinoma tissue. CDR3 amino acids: CASSPLTSGRGETQYF. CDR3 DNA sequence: TGCGCCAGCAGCCCTCTGACTAGCGGGAGAGGAGAGACCCAGTACTTC.